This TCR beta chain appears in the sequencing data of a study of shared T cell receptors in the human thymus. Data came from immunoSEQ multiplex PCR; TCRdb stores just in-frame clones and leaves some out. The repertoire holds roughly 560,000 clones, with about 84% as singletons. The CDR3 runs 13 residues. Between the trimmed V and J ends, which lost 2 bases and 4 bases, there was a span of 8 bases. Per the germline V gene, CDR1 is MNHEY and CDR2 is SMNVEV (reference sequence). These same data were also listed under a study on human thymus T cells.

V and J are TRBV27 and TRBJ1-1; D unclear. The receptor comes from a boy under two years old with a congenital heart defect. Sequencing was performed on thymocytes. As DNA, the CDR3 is TGTGCCAGCAGTTTAGAGGGAGGCACTGAAGCTTTCTTT. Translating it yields CASSLEGGTEAFF.